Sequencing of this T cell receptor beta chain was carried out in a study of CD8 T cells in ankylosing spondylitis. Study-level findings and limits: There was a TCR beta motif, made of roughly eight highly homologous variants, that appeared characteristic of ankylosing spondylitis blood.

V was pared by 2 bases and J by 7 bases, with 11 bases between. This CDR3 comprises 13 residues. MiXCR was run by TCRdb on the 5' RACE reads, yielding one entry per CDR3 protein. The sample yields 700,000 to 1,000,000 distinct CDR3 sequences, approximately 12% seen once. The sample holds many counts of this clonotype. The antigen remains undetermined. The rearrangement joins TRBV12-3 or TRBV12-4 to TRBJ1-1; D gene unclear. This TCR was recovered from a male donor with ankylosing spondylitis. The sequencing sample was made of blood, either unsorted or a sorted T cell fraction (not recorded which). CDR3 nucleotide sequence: TGTGCCAGCAGTTTAACCGGTGGCTTTGAAGCTTTCTTT. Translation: CASSLTGGFEAFF.